Following are 16 T cell receptor beta chains from one sample sequenced in a study of cytomegalovirus exposure and HLA in healthy donors. Use of 60 Vbeta and 13 Jbeta primers characterized the PCR. Sequencing was performed with immunoSEQ multiplex PCR; in TCRdb, only in-frame clones are kept and a portion is missing. Here the sample spans some 200,000 clones, more than 80% being singletons. Sequencing was carried out using PBMCs. The receptors here all came from a woman aged 45-59 years in good health and CMV-seropositive.

The chain is built from TRBV4-1 and TRBJ1-5; 9 bases are a match to TRBD1. V was pared by 2 bases and J by 9 bases, with 8 bases of the junction left unmatched. CDR1 is MGHRA, CDR2 YSYEKL, per germline. This CDR3 has 15 amino acids. This CDR3 reads CASSQTDRGSGPQHF. As DNA, the CDR3 is TGCGCCAGCAGCCAAACTGACAGGGGGAGTGGGCCCCAGCATTTT.

CDR3 bases: TGTGCCATCAGGAACCCCGGGACTAGCGGTTACGAGCAGTACTTC. This translates into CAIRNPGTSGYEQYF. This chain connects TRBV10-3 to TRBJ2-7, with 11 positions matching TRBD2. CDR1 and CDR2 from the germline V gene are ENHRY and SYGVKD. This CDR3 region has 15 residues. V lost 6 bases and J lost 4; bases outside the gene matches: 8.

This chain links TRBV4-2 with TRBJ1-1, with 10 positions matching TRBD1. Germline V gene lookup returns CDR1 LGHNA and CDR2 YNFKEQ. V shed 5 bases, J shed 2 bases, and the junction held 11 bases outside the gene matches. This CDR3 is built from 17 residues. CDR3 coding DNA: TGTGCCAGCAGCTTGGTTTTTCGGACAGGGGGTAACACTGAAGCTTTCTTT. Its protein product is CASSLVFRTGGNTEAFF.

The rearrangement joins TRBV21-1 to TRBJ1-4; the D call in the table, TRBD1, was not verified against the DNA. TRBV21-1 is a pseudogene locus. This CDR3 is 16 amino acids long. CDR3 sequence reads: CASSRGTFPTNEKLFF. The DNA for the CDR3 is TGTGCCAGCAGCAGGGGGACATTTCCAACTAATGAAAAACTGTTTTTT.

This chain joins TRBV18 and TRBJ2-5, with D tentatively TRBD1 (5 bases). The CDR3 covers 13 residues. The germline V gene has CDR1 KGHSH and CDR2 LQKENI. Trimming removed 6 bases at V and 2 bases at J, with 10 bases between. This CDR3 is CASSPRQQETQYF. For the CDR3, the DNA is TGTGCCAGCTCGCCCCGACAGCAAGAGACCCAGTACTTC.

This clone was observed a handful of times. The chain links TRBV10-2 to TRBJ2-3; 7 positions agree with TRBD2. Trimming removed 10 bases from V and 3 bases from J; junction bases left unmatched: 7. This CDR3 has 13 residues. Germline lookup yields CDR1 WSHSY and CDR2 SAAADI. The CDR3 spells CATRAGLTDTQYF. In DNA form, the CDR3 reads TGCGCCACACGAGCGGGGTTGACAGATACGCAGTATTTT.

V gene TRBV7-2 combines with J gene TRBJ2-3, with D maybe TRBD2 (7 bases). Trimming removed 1 base from V and 0 bases from J, with 17 bases in between. CDR3 length: 18 amino acids. The germline gives CDR1 SGHTA, CDR2 FQGNSA. The CDR3 DNA reads TGTGCCAGCAGCTTAGTTATGCGGGGGCTGACTAGCACAGATACGCAGTATTTT. Amino acids: CASSLVMRGLTSTDTQYF.

This rearrangement joins TRBV10-3 to TRBJ1-3; D uncertain. Trimming stripped 2 bases from V and 0 bases from J, with 8 bases between. There are 15 residues in the CDR3. Germline V CDR1 and CDR2: ENHRY, SYGVKD. The CDR3 region is CAISEGGDSGNTIYF. CDR3 bases: TGTGCCATCAGTGAGGGCGGGGACTCTGGAAACACCATATATTTT.

The V gene is TRBV28, the J gene TRBJ2-7, with D perhaps TRBD2 (6 bases). This CDR3 contains 13 residues. V lost 10 bases and J 1 base, leaving 14 bases between the germline ends. Germline values: CDR1 MDHEN, CDR2 SYDVKM. For the CDR3, the DNA is TGTGCCACCATAAGCGGGTCATCCTACGAGCAGTACTTC. This translates into CATISGSSYEQYF.

The rearrangement joins TRBV6-4 to TRBJ2-1; possibly TRBD2 for D (6 bases). In germline, CDR1 is MRHNA, CDR2 SNTAGT. Between the trimmed V and J ends, which lost 7 bases and 4 bases, there was a span of 17 bases. The CDR3 extends over 15 amino acids. CDR3 DNA: TGTGCCAGCAAGGAGTATGCGGGGATTTACAATGAGCAGTTCTTC. Encoded protein: CASKEYAGIYNEQFF.

The chain carries TRBV21-1 and TRBJ2-5; the table's D call, TRBD2, was not checked against the DNA. TRBV21-1 represents a pseudogene. This CDR3 contains 18 residues. The CDR3 bases are TGTGCCAGCAGCAAGCTCACGGCGGGCCCTGGAACCCAAGAGACCCAGTACTTC. This gives the protein CASSKLTAGPGTQETQYF.

The chain carries TRBV6-5 and TRBJ1-2, with 7 bases fitting TRBD1. Germline trimming cut 6 bases from V and 6 bases from J; bases unmatched to any gene: 4. The CDR3 runs 12 residues. Looked up from germline, CDR1 is MNHEY and CDR2 is SVGAGI. CDR3 amino acids: CASRTGVDGYTF. The CDR3 DNA sequence: TGTGCCAGCAGAACAGGGGTGGATGGCTACACCTTC.

V gene TRBV5-1 combines with J gene TRBJ1-3, with 9 bases that match TRBD1. V was clipped by 4 bases and J by 3 bases; unmatched bases: 5. Germline V gives CDR1 SGHRS, CDR2 YFSETQ. The CDR3 runs 15 residues. CDR3 nucleotide sequence: TGCGCCAGCAGCGCACAGGGGGCGCGTGGAAACACCATATATTTT. It codes for CASSAQGARGNTIYF.

The J gene is TRBJ1-1, the V gene TRBV7-3; TRBD1 might be the D (6 bases). This CDR3 contains 14 residues. Germline CDR1 is SGHTA and CDR2 is FQGTGA. Trimming took 3 bases from V and 2 from J, leaving 10 bases between them. CDR3 amino acids: CASSLNRVNTEAFF. The CDR3 DNA reads TGTGCCAGCAGCTTGAACAGGGTCAACACTGAAGCTTTCTTT.

The rearrangement uses TRBV7-2 and TRBJ2-7; 7 nucleotides line up with TRBD2. The ends lost 0 bases at V and 0 bases at J; junction bases unmatched: 11. The CDR3 has 18 residues. Per the germline V gene, CDR1 is SGHTA and CDR2 is FQGNSA. CDR3 in amino acids: CASSLAGAGSGASYEQYF. As DNA, the CDR3 is TGTGCCAGCAGCTTAGCGGGCGCAGGAAGCGGGGCCTCCTACGAGCAGTACTTC.

This clone showed up just once. The V call is TRBV6-6, the J call TRBJ1-2; a possible D gene is TRBD1 (5 bases). The V end was cut by 4 bases, the J end by 4 bases, with 10 bases between. The CDR3 extends over 13 amino acids. The germline V gene encodes CDR1 MNHNY and CDR2 SVGAGI (reference sequence). The CDR3 reads CASSSRVLYGYTF. The CDR3 DNA reads as TGTGCCAGCAGTTCCAGGGTCCTCTATGGCTACACCTTC.